This is a list of T cell receptor beta chains from one sample in a study of blood T cells in healthy people across ages. Via MiXCR, TCRdb re-called the 5' RACE reads, giving one row per CDR3 protein. This sample yields around 650,000 distinct CDR3 sequences, of which around 38% are seen a single time; about 30% belongs to the top ten. Source material: blood. Receptors originate from an elderly man in good health. Both conserved end residues are part of each CDR3. The order of the fields is V gene, J gene, clone size, D gene, CDR3 protein, CDR3 DNA. D genes are given only for firm matches. The size entry is marked missing in some rows and otherwise reads once, few, many or a size class.

V: TRBV29-1
J: TRBJ2-7
size: -
D: -
CDR3: CSVEKYNEQYF
DNA: TGCAGCGTTGAGAAATACAATGAGCAGTACTTC

V: TRBV6-2/TRBV6-3
J: TRBJ2-5
size: -
D: TRBD1
CDR3: CASSYNPTNRGWYNEQYF
DNA: TGTGCCAGCAGTTACAATCCGACGAACAGGGGGTGGTACAATGAGCAGTACTTC

V: TRBV6-5
J: TRBJ1-3
size: -
D: -
CDR3: CASSLTGGSGNTIYF
DNA: TGTGCCAGCAGTCTAACAGGAGGTAGTGGAAACACCATATATTTT

V: TRBV19
J: TRBJ2-7
size: -
D: TRBD1
CDR3: CASSIFAGTGGVSYEQYF
DNA: TGTGCCAGTAGTATATTTGCCGGGACAGGGGGGGTTTCCTACGAGCAGTACTTC

V: TRBV7-6
J: TRBJ1-1
size: -
D: -
CDR3: CASSQSRGRGTEAFF
DNA: TGTGCCAGCAGCCAAAGTCGGGGTAGAGGCACTGAAGCTTTCTTT

V: TRBV4-2
J: TRBJ2-1
size: -
D: -
CDR3: CASSLNTEGDEQFF
DNA: TGTGCCAGCAGCCTTAATACGGAGGGGGATGAGCAGTTCTTC

V: TRBV20-1
J: TRBJ1-6
size: few
D: -
CDR3: CSAREEGFESPLHF
DNA: TGCAGTGCTAGAGAGGAAGGGTTCGAATCACCCCTCCACTTT

V: TRBV7-2
J: TRBJ2-7
size: -
D: -
CDR3: CASSRAPQYYEQYF
DNA: TGTGCCAGCAGCCGTGCCCCACAATATTACGAGCAGTACTTC

V: TRBV7-3
J: TRBJ2-7
size: -
D: TRBD2
CDR3: CASSSGLNHYNEQYF
DNA: TGTGCCAGCAGCTCGGGACTAAACCACTACAATGAGCAGTACTTC

V: TRBV29-1
J: TRBJ1-2
size: few
D: -
CDR3: CSVQGKGPGNYGYTF
DNA: TGCAGCGTCCAGGGCAAGGGGCCAGGGAACTATGGCTACACCTTC

V: TRBV10-2
J: TRBJ2-3
size: few
D: TRBD1
CDR3: CASKQQGARTDTQYF
DNA: TGCGCCAGCAAACAACAGGGGGCTCGCACAGATACGCAGTATTTT

V: TRBV3-1
J: TRBJ1-3
size: -
D: -
CDR3: CASSQDVGQVGNTIYF
DNA: TGTGCCAGCAGCCAAGATGTCGGGCAGGTCGGAAACACCATATATTTT

V: TRBV4-2
J: TRBJ2-4
size: once
D: -
CDR3: CASSQDGSSGYNEQYF
DNA: TGTGCCAGCAGCCAAGATGGAAGTAGCGGTTACAATGAGCAGTACTTC

V: TRBV6-2/TRBV6-3
J: TRBJ2-7
size: few
D: -
CDR3: CASSHQTQQYF
DNA: TGTGCCAGCAGTCATCAAACTCAGCAGTACTTC

V: TRBV7-6
J: TRBJ2-3
size: -
D: TRBD2
CDR3: CASSQGLAGLEDTQYF
DNA: TGTGCCAGCAGCCAGGGACTAGCGGGACTGGAAGATACGCAGTATTTT

V: TRBV5-1
J: TRBJ2-6
size: once
D: -
CDR3: CASSPNQAAGANVLTF
DNA: TGCGCCAGCAGCCCGAACCAGGCAGCTGGGGCCAACGTCCTGACTTTC

V: TRBV27
J: TRBJ2-1
size: -
D: -
CDR3: CASSLSPWAELFF
DNA: TGTGCCAGCAGTTTATCTCCTTGGGCTGAGCTGTTCTTC

V: TRBV7-8
J: TRBJ2-3
size: -
D: -
CDR3: CASSVQTAPTDAQYF
DNA: TGTGCCAGCAGCGTACAGACAGCCCCCACAGATGCGCAGTATTTT

V: TRBV14
J: TRBJ2-7
size: few
D: TRBD1
CDR3: CASSQIQTGATYEQYF
DNA: TGTGCCAGCAGCCAAATCCAGACAGGGGCTACCTACGAGCAGTACTTC

V: TRBV20-1
J: TRBJ2-3
size: -
D: TRBD2
CDR3: CSAGLAGTDTQYF
DNA: TGCAGTGCTGGACTAGCGGGGACAGATACGCAGTATTTT

V: TRBV6-4
J: TRBJ2-2
size: -
D: -
CDR3: CASSERPISNTGELFF
DNA: TGTGCCAGCAGTGAAAGACCGATCTCGAACACCGGGGAGCTGTTTTTT

V: TRBV12-3/TRBV12-4
J: TRBJ2-7
size: -
D: -
CDR3: CASSSAGFYEQYF
DNA: TGTGCCAGCAGTTCGGCGGGCTTCTACGAGCAGTACTTC

V: TRBV30
J: TRBJ2-5
size: -
D: -
CDR3: CAWGLFHNEQYF
DNA: TGTGCCTGGGGACTATTCCACAATGAGCAGTACTTC

V: TRBV7-2
J: TRBJ2-5
size: few
D: -
CDR3: CASSGRVPETQYF
DNA: TGTGCCAGCAGCGGTAGGGTGCCAGAGACCCAGTACTTC

V: TRBV4-3
J: TRBJ2-1
size: -
D: TRBD2
CDR3: CASSHPQGGGPYNEQFF
DNA: TGCGCCAGCAGCCACCCCCAAGGCGGGGGGCCCTACAATGAGCAGTTCTTC

V: TRBV6-5
J: TRBJ2-3
size: -
D: TRBD1
CDR3: CASSYRKQGAGDTQYF
DNA: TGTGCCAGCAGTTACAGGAAACAGGGGGCAGGAGATACGCAGTATTTT

V: TRBV5-1
J: TRBJ1-1
size: -
D: -
CDR3: CASSLAASTEAFF
DNA: TGCGCCAGCAGCTTGGCTGCCAGCACTGAAGCTTTCTTT

V: TRBV24-1
J: TRBJ2-1
size: -
D: TRBD1
CDR3: CATSDLGQGTDNEQFF
DNA: TGTGCCACCAGTGATTTGGGGCAGGGGACAGACAATGAGCAGTTCTTC

V: TRBV9
J: TRBJ2-5
size: -
D: -
CDR3: CASSVVSGKAREQYF
DNA: TGTGCCAGCAGCGTAGTTAGCGGAAAAGCGCGAGAGCAGTACTTC

V: TRBV21-1
J: TRBJ2-1
size: -
D: -
CDR3: CASSKEGSGSLRRNEQFF
DNA: TGTGCCAGCAGCAAAGAGGGTAGCGGGAGCCTACGCCGGAATGAGCAGTTCTTC

V: TRBV3-1
J: TRBJ1-2
size: -
D: -
CDR3: CASSHRRLDGYTF
DNA: TGTGCCAGCAGCCACAGAAGATTAGACGGCTACACCTTC

V: TRBV4-3
J: TRBJ2-3
size: few
D: -
CDR3: CASSQDPSTDTQYF
DNA: TGCGCCAGCAGCCAAGATCCTAGCACAGATACGCAGTATTTT

V: TRBV25-1
J: TRBJ2-1
size: few
D: -
CDR3: CASSELGRANNEQFF
DNA: TGTGCCAGCAGTGAATTGGGCAGAGCCAACAATGAGCAGTTCTTC

V: TRBV20-1
J: TRBJ2-1
size: few
D: -
CDR3: CSAPDRTSYNEQFF
DNA: TGCAGTGCCCCTGACCGCACTAGTTACAATGAGCAGTTCTTC

V: TRBV4-3
J: TRBJ2-6
size: many
D: TRBD1
CDR3: CASSLLTGGAGANVLTF
DNA: TGCGCCAGCAGCCTATTAACAGGGGGCGCTGGGGCCAACGTCCTGACTTTC

V: TRBV7-6
J: TRBJ2-3
size: few
D: TRBD1
CDR3: CASNPTGDRDTDTQYF
DNA: TGTGCCAGCAATCCCACCGGGGACAGGGACACAGATACGCAGTATTTT

V: TRBV5-6
J: TRBJ2-3
size: few
D: -
CDR3: CASSLAILVNTDTQYF
DNA: TGTGCCAGCAGCTTGGCCATACTAGTGAACACAGATACGCAGTATTTT

V: TRBV6-1
J: TRBJ2-7
size: -
D: -
CDR3: CASWELGEQYF
DNA: TGTGCCAGCTGGGAACTGGGCGAGCAGTACTTC

V: TRBV6-2/TRBV6-3
J: TRBJ2-3
size: -
D: -
CDR3: CASSYQRGASTDTQYF
DNA: TGTGCCAGCAGTTACCAGAGAGGCGCCTCCACAGATACGCAGTATTTT

V: TRBV6-2/TRBV6-3
J: TRBJ2-7
size: -
D: -
CDR3: CASSYLPGRRTYEQYF
DNA: TGTGCCAGCAGTTACTTACCGGGACGGCGGACCTACGAGCAGTACTTC